The T cell receptor (beta chain) described here comes from a study of cytomegalovirus exposure and HLA in healthy donors (dated by TCRdb to about 2017). Broadly, across the study: An earlier analysis of 550 to 700 of the donors reported 250 to 350 Gb of sequence data and 117 million unique TCR beta sequences from some 180 million T cells. An early release that covered roughly 600 HLA-typed donors contained approximately 300 gigabases of sequencing data and 85 million to 100 million unique TCR sequences. Of the 300 to 400 genotyped donors, 81% fell in the genetic ancestry cluster associated with self-reported Caucasian donors. The aim of the study was to test whether cataloging public T cell receptors could identify signatures of past pathogen exposure. The T cell repertoires of 550 to 850 subjects were profiled by immunosequencing and related to cytomegalovirus serostatus. Along with the approximately 620-subject first cohort, a separate validation cohort of over 90 different subjects was used. To predict cytomegalovirus infection status, the study brought together high-throughput TCR immunosequencing, statistical association of individual TCRs with disease status, and machine learning. A later analysis re-analyzed previously published TCR beta repertoires from hundreds of donors and added high-resolution HLA genotyping to study TCR occurrence patterns. The later analysis used no new phenotypic data to find candidate immune exposures, relying instead on TCR beta sequences and their occurrence across donors. An earlier analysis of around 580 of the donors used high-throughput TCR beta sequencing to judge whether each TCR beta V gene segment behaved as functional or pseudogenic. Alongside the repertoire data, information on donor age, sex, ethnicity and CMV serostatus was compiled. Genome-wide SNP genotypes for about 65% of the 666 donors were used in a later genetic analysis, which treated that subset as a discovery cohort. All discovery cohort repertoires had been generated on a single sequencing platform. HLA typing included class I and class II loci at four-digit resolution. The number of donors typed differed by locus, with roughly 620-630 for A, B, C, DRB1 and DQB1, 522 for DQA1, 600 to 610 for DPA1, and approximately 470 for DPB1. Because of strong linkage in the cohort, roughly five DR-DQ haplotypes were treated as single units for association and clustering. Among some 400 genotyped donors of the cohort, an average of about 240,000 unique TCR beta nucleotide sequences were sequenced per donor, roughly 20% of them non-productive. General conclusions and limits of the study: In a later analysis, around 15,000 TCR beta sequences were associated with specific HLA alleles at a false discovery rate of 0.05. According to a later analysis, TCR association rates differed among HLA loci, with DRB1 alleles showing the most associated TCRs and HLA-C alleles showing the fewest. According to a later analysis, most CMV-associated TCR beta chains appeared to be HLA-restricted, and the HLA associations seemed to be driven largely by CMV exposure. In a later genetic analysis, fewer N-insertions in productive TCRs were reported among donors in an Asian-associated ancestry cluster than the approximately 670-donor mean. The presence/absence analyses assumed that sequencing depth was roughly uniform across donors, and that assumption may not be true. It was suggested by the authors that the approach could potentially be generalized to other disease states and immunological phenotypes. The cohort was sequenced for TCR beta chains only, and without alpha or paired-chain data the features that could be detected were limited. The study gave a list of about 170 TCR beta chains associated with cytomegalovirus. While some public TCRs were present in many individuals, most TCR sequences turned up only very rarely across donors. A further reported finding was that TCR beta sequences accurately predicted the HLA-A and HLA-B alleles for most subjects in the first cohort. Fewer than 20 rarely observed V segments, including chromosome 9 orphons, were excluded from the earlier analysis of a few hundred of the donors because counts were too low. In vitro tests confirmed that a few of the cytomegalovirus-associated TCR beta chains recognize cytomegalovirus antigens. Because HLA typing was missing for some donors at each locus, association tests included only the typed subset. A later analysis found that HLA-associated TCR beta chains were more clonally expanded and had lower generation probabilities than equally common non-associated chains. Assigning TCR associations to individual alleles was difficult when HLA alleles, especially DR and DQ, strongly co-occurred. Correlated functional status among segregating V segments might reflect linkage disequilibrium, but an unknown experimental factor could not be ruled out. A later analysis reported that several top co-occurrence clusters appeared linked to parvovirus B19, influenza, CMV and Epstein-Barr virus. In both the original and validation cohorts, the classifier was reported to diagnose cytomegalovirus status with high specificity and sensitivity. V-gene and J-gene trimming of TCR beta chains was associated with a missense DCLRE1C variant in a later genetic analysis, and the association was replicated in an independent cohort. An earlier analysis of several hundred of the donors showed that most TCR beta V segments appeared in productive rearrangements either about 87% or about 30% of the time, which broadly matched IMGT annotations. A group of highly shared sequence variants was considered likely to be a technical artifact of the sequencing pipeline. The only immune exposure information available for the cohort was CMV serostatus. Some IMGT-functional V segments, including TRBV6-2 and TRBV6-3, could not be distinguished by the 87-base-pair reads and were therefore excluded.

The library was made by the immunoSEQ multiplex PCR assay. For the multiplex PCR, a mixture combining 60 forward primers for TCR Vbeta segments and 13 reverse primers for TCR Jbeta segments was used. Amplification of the CDR3 region of rearranged TCR beta genes was performed with a multiplex PCR assay on genomic DNA. Amplified TCR beta libraries were sequenced as 87-base-pair reads on the Illumina HiSeq System. Per the source publication's procedure: A later analysis tallied roughly 80 million unique TCR beta chains across the 666 repertoires, and about 12 million of those chains were shared by two or more donors. Raw reads were error-corrected and collapsed into unique sequences by a nearest-neighbor algorithm in which closely related sequences were merged to remove PCR and sequencing errors. CDR3 sequences were aligned to IMGT reference sequences to assign V, D and J gene segments. For a sequence to be retained, at least a six-nucleotide match to both a V gene segment and a J gene segment was required. A rearrangement counted as productive if the CDR3 had no stop codons and remained in frame with V and J, and every other rearrangement counted as non-productive. CDR3 was defined according to IMGT convention as the region running from the second conserved V-encoded cysteine to the conserved J-encoded phenylalanine. In an earlier analysis of around 570 of the donors, sequences lacking an unambiguous match to a single V gene segment were excluded. An earlier analysis of roughly 590 of the donors called V segments functional above 56.7% productive rearrangements and segregating when the between-donor standard deviation exceeded 5%. A statistical classification framework was built for diagnosing cytomegalovirus status from the catalog of TCR beta chain sequences. In a later analysis, V and J genes were assigned by comparing TCR nucleotide sequences against IMGT/GENE-DB human TR gene sequences. A later analysis assigned CDR3 sequences and most-parsimonious VDJ recombination scenarios with the TCRdist pipeline. A later analysis defined each TCR beta chain by its CDR3 amino acid sequence plus V-gene family, and excluded reads lacking a unique V-gene family. In a later analysis, 500 to 650 highly shared, low-generation-probability nucleotide sequences were removed to address suspected cross-contamination and a sequencing artifact. In a later analysis, a clonal expansion index for each public chain was calculated from normalized within-repertoire ranks of inferred template counts. In a later analysis, generation probabilities were computed with a VDJ recombination model fitted to out-of-frame rearrangements, and the resulting probabilities were checked against IGoR. In a later analysis, hypergeometric tests were used to score TCR-TCR, TCR-HLA and TCR-CMV co-occurrence, with a repertoire-size bias correction applied to TCR pairs. In a later analysis, false discovery rates were estimated by permuting HLA or CMV assignments 20 times. In a later analysis, co-occurring TCRs were grouped using DBSCAN, with TCRdist sequence similarity added in when clustering inside HLA-allele-positive subsets. Co-occurrence clustering excluded repertoires with fewer than 30,000 or more than 120,000 public chains, plus five with anomalous nucleotide sharing. TCRdb took over this immuneACCESS table, retaining in-frame rearrangements with V and J assigned. Such tables are incomplete; in checked studies, under half of the missing clones stem from an unresolved V gene, and the remainder is unexplained. V, J and clone size were drawn from that table, and D and trimming were deduced from the DNA. The sample table contains around 150,000 clones; only one count was recorded for roughly 80% of them. In total, the top ten clones hold roughly 10% of the sample.

In regard to this clone: The antigen it binds to is not known. No quality values exist for individual bases; no much larger clone is one base distant.

In total, more than 500 healthy bone marrow donors made up the cohort. Cohort members were all nominally healthy when sampled, although unrecorded immune exposures were likely present. The donor tested CMV seropositive and was one of the 289 seropositive cohort members. A peripheral blood sample was collected from each donor, and TCR beta sequencing was performed on peripheral blood mononuclear cells. Genomic DNA was extracted from the blood cell samples with the Qiagen DNeasy Blood Extraction Kit. Cut back by 3 bases and 9 bases, the V and J ends lie 8 bases apart. As encoded in the germline V gene (reference sequence), CDR1 is LNHDA while CDR2 is SQIVND. Its CDR3 holds 12 amino acids, cysteine through phenylalanine. The DNA shown is the 36-base CDR3, in frame from base 1.

The chain is made from TRBV19 and TRBJ2-2, with no confident D gene call. The sequence came from a man between 18 and 29 years old in good health and CMV-seropositive. Material: PBMCs. The sequenced DNA is TGTGCCAGTAGTATCGCACAAAGGGAGCTGTTTTTT. It translates as CASSIAQRELFF.